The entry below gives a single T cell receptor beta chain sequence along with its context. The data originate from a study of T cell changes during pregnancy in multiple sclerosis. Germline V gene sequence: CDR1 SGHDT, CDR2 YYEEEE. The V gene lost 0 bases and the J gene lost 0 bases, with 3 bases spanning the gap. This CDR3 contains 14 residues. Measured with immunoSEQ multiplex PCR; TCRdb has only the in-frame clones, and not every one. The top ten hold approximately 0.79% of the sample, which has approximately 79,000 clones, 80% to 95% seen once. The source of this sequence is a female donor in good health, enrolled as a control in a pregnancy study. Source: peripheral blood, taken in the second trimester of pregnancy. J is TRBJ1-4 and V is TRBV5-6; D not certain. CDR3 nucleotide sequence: TGTGCCAGCAGCTTGGGGCCAACTAATGAAAAACTGTTTTTT. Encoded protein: CASSLGPTNEKLFF.